This T cell receptor beta chain was recovered during a study of blood T cell repertoires in COVID-19. The CDR3 sequence is 13 residues long. V trimming: 6 bases; J trimming: 6 bases; junction bases outside the gene matches: 5. TCRdb's table, derived via immunoSEQ multiplex PCR, lists solely in-frame clones and lacks some. The profile shows over 250,000 clones, more than 75% of them singletons. The V gene is TRBV12-3 or TRBV12-4, the J gene TRBJ2-1; 7 positions match TRBD2. The sequencing sample was made of PBMCs or T cells enriched from blood (not recorded which). This receptor was taken from a man aged 60-69 years who had recovered from COVID-19. The CDR3 sequence is CASRPSGINEQFF. The CDR3 DNA reads as TGTGCCAGCAGACCCAGCGGGATCAATGAGCAGTTCTTC.